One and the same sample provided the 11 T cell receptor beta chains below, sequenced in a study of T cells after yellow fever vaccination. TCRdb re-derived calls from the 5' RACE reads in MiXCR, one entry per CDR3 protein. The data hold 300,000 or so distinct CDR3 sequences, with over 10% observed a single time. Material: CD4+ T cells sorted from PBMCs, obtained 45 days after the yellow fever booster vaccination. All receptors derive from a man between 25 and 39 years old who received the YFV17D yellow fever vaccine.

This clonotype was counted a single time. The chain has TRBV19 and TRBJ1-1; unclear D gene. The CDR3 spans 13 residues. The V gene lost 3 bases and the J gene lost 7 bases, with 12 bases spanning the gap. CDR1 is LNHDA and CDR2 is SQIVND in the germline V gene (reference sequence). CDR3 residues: CASSMGSQLEAFF. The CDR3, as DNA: TGTGCCAGTAGTATGGGCAGTCAGCTTGAAGCTTTCTTT.

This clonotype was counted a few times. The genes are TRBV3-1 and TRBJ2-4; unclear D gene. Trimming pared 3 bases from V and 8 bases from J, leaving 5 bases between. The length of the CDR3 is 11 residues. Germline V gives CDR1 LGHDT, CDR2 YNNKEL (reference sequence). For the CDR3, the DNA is TGTGCCAGCAGCCATCTGGACATTCAGTACTTC. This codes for CASSHLDIQYF.

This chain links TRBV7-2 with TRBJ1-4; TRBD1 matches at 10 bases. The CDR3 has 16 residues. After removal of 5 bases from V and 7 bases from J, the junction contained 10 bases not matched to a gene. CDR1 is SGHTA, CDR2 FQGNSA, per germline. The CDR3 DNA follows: TGTGCCAGCAGCGGCAGGACAGGGGGAAGTGGTGAAAAACTGTTTTTT. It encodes CASSGRTGGSGEKLFF.

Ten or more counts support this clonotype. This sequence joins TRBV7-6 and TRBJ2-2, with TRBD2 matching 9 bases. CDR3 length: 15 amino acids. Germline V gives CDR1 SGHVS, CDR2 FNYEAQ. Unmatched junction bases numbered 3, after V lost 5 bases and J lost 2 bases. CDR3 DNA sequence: TGTGCCAGCAGCGCGACTAGCGGTAACACCGGGGAGCTGTTTTTT. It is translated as CASSATSGNTGELFF.

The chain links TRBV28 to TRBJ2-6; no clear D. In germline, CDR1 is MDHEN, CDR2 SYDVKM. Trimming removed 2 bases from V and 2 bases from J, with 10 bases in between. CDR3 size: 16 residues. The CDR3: CASSLIGDTGANVLTF. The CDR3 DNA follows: TGTGCCAGCAGTTTAATTGGGGATACTGGGGCCAACGTCCTGACTTTC.

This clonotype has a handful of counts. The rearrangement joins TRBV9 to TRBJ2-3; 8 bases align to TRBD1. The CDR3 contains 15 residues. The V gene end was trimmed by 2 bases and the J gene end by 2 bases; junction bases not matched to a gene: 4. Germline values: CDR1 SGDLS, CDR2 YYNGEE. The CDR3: CASSVQGAPTDTQYF. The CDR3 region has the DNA TGTGCCAGCAGCGTCCAGGGGGCCCCCACAGATACGCAGTATTTT.

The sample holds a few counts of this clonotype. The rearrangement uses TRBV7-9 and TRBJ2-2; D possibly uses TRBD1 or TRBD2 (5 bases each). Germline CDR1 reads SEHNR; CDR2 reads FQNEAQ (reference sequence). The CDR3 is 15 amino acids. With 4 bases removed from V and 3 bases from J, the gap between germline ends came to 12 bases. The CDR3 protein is CASSSTGPYTGELFF. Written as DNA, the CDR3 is TGTGCCAGCAGCTCGACGGGACCTTACACCGGGGAGCTGTTTTTT.

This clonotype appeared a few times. This chain's CDR3 is CSVTGLAGDYEQYF. CDR3 in DNA: TGCAGCGTCACCGGACTAGCGGGAGACTACGAGCAGTACTTC. The chain joins TRBV29-1 to TRBJ2-7; 13 bases are a match to TRBD2. This CDR3 is built from 14 residues. Germline loops: CDR1 SQVTM, CDR2 ANQGSEA. V was clipped by 6 bases and J by 3 bases; unmatched bases: 5.

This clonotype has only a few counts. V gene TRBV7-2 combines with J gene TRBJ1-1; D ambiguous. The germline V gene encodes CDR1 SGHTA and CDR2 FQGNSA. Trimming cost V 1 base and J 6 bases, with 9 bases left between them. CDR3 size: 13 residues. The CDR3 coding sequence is TGTGCCAGCAGCTTAGTAAACACTGCTGAAGCTTTCTTT. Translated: CASSLVNTAEAFF. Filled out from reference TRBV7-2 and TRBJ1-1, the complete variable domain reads GAGVSQSPSNKVTEKGKDVELRCDPISGHTALYWYRQSLGQGLEFLIYFQGNSAPDKSGLPSDRFSAERTGGSVSTLTIQRTQQEDSAVYLCASSLVNTAEAFFGQGTRLTVV.

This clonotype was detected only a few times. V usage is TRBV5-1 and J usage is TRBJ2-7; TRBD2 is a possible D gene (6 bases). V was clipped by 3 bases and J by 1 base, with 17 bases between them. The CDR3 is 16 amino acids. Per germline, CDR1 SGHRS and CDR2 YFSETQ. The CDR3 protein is CASSSRGSEGSYEQYF. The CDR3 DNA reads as TGCGCCAGCAGCTCCCGAGGCTCGGAGGGATCCTACGAGCAGTACTTC.

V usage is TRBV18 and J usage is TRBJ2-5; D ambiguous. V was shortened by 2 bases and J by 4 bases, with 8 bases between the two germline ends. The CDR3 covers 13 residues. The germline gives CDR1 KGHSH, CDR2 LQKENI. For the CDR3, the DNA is TGTGCCAGCTCACCAACCCTTGCAGAGACCCAGTACTTC. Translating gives CASSPTLAETQYF.